Detailed here is one TCR beta chain. Its antigen is not yet known. No much larger clone is present one base from it, and per-base qualities are unavailable. V drops 5 bases and J drops 2 bases, leaving 16 bases in between. From the cysteine up to the phenylalanine, the CDR3 has a length of 15 residues. The sequence is cut down to CDR3 DNA, 45 bases in frame from base 1. Via the germline V gene (reference sequence), CDR1 is PRHDT and CDR2 FYEKMQ. These data are taken from a study of T cells in tuberculosis (dated by TCRdb to 2016 to 2018). About the investigation overall: In the study, CD1B tetramers and high-throughput TCR immunosequencing were combined to characterize T cells specific for the mycobacterial lipid antigen glucose monomycolate (GMM). In a South African clinical cohort, IGRA-negative adolescents, IGRA-positive adolescents with latent tuberculosis and adults with active tuberculosis were compared, with nine to eleven people in each group. On the study overall, not on this receptor specifically: Smaller NN-distances were partly driven by shorter CDR3-alpha lengths in active tuberculosis patients, and statistical significance was not reached for the TCR-beta difference. Which clinical samples got chosen depended on the availability of cryopreserved specimens, and the active tuberculosis cases were adults, whereas the controls were adolescents. A classifier using the diverse GMM-specific repertoire reached approximately 89% accuracy (AUROC roughly 0.92), compared with 60% to 75% accuracy using GEM motif frequencies. Active tuberculosis TCR-alpha repertoires showed smaller mean NN-distances to GMM-specific TCRs than IGRA-negative controls, suggesting clonal expansion of these TCRs.

At study entry, a tuberculin skin test and the QuantiFERON-TB GOLD In-Tube IGRA were used to screen adolescents for latent tuberculosis infection. Immunosequencing of unsorted cryopreserved PBMC covered, on average, approximately 100,000 T cells per clinical donor. Eleven high schools in the Worcester region of the Western Cape, South Africa, served as enrollment sites for adolescents aged 12 to 18 years. Ten adolescents infected with M. tuberculosis and around ten uninfected adolescents were chosen and matched for age and sex. PBMC from adolescents were isolated by density centrifugation from freshly drawn heparinized blood and were then cryopreserved. The immunoSEQ multiplex PCR assay was used to generate TCR libraries, with TCR-beta and/or TCR-alpha/delta assays applied to each sample. The amplified TCR libraries were sequenced on the Illumina high-throughput platform. Processing in the source paper ran as follows. Clustering and dimensionality reduction relied on pairwise TCRdist distances among GMM-specific receptors from T cells that were either sorted ex vivo or expanded in vitro. Each clinical repertoire received a mean NN-distance score, defined as the average TCRdist to the nearest 10% of tetramer-positive reference sequences. To compute GEM TCR motif frequency, the fraction of unique TCRs matching known GEM sequences by V/J usage and CDR3 length was calculated. Linear discriminant analysis with leave-one-out cross-validation, implemented in scikit-learn, was used to classify active tuberculosis. TCRdb limited this immuneACCESS table to in-frame rearrangements with V and J called. A share of clones is missing; checked studies link under half to unresolved V genes, and the rest is unexplained. That table supplies the V and J calls and clone size; D and trimming were determined from the DNA. The sample table holds roughly 34,000 clones, of which under 95% were seen once. Of the sample, 7% to 9% falls within the top ten clones.

Sequenced material: PBMCs. The source of this sequence is a donor aged 10-29 years with latent tuberculosis or without tuberculosis infection. Some clones in this sample may be carry-over from other donors' samples. The V gene is TRBV13 and the J gene is TRBJ2-7; perhaps TRBD1 is the D gene, with 5 bases matching. CDR3 region: CASSPDPGPAYEQYF. Read as DNA, the sequence is TGTGCCAGCAGCCCCGACCCAGGGCCGGCCTACGAGCAGTACTTC.